One and the same sample provided the 25 T cell receptor beta chains below, sequenced in a study of shared clonotypes between healthy human individuals. This table comes from immunoSEQ multiplex PCR, and its TCRdb copy is limited to in-frame clones, with some not included. The sample records roughly 2,500,000 clones, roughly 93% being singletons. Sequencing used naive CD4+ T cells from PBMCs. The subset was: CD45RA+ positively selected. The receptors derive from a man aged 18 to 29 in good health. Some clones in this sample may be carry-over from other donors' samples.

On this clone itself: Other DNA sequences of this sample code for an identical CDR3. The chain recombines TRBV28 with TRBJ2-3; D uncertain. The CDR3 has 12 residues. CDR1 is MDHEN, CDR2 SYDVKM, per germline. Trimming left V 5 bases short and J 3 bases short, with 6 bases between. CDR3 protein: CASSLGTDTQYF. The CDR3 DNA follows: TGTGCCAGCAGTCTAGGGACAGATACGCAGTATTTT.

To note about this clone: Within the sample, other DNA sequences also encode this same CDR3. This sequence joins TRBV29-1 and TRBJ1-4, with a tentative D call TRBD1 (5 bases). V gave up 4 bases and J gave up 1 base, with 7 bases separating them. This CDR3 contains 13 residues. Germline assignment: CDR1 SQVTM and CDR2 ANQGSEA. DNA for the CDR3: TGCAGCGTTGCGGGGGTAACTAATGAAAAACTGTTTTTT. The encoded protein is CSVAGVTNEKLFF.

The J gene is TRBJ1-2, the V gene TRBV27; 7 nucleotides align to TRBD1. Germline loops: CDR1 MNHEY, CDR2 SMNVEV (reference sequence). The CDR3 runs 18 residues. V was pared by 5 bases and J by 3 bases, with 18 bases of the junction left unmatched. The CDR3 here is CASSTRQGSTFIDYGYTF. The CDR3 DNA reads TGTGCCAGCAGTACCAGACAGGGTAGTACGTTTATCGACTATGGCTACACCTTC.

The chain couples TRBV9 to TRBJ2-1, with TRBD2 matching over 7 bases. Unmatched junction bases numbered 3, after V lost 1 base and J lost 8 bases. This CDR3 spans 13 amino acids. Germline loops: CDR1 SGDLS, CDR2 YYNGEE. In nucleotides, the CDR3 is TGTGCCAGCAGCGTACTTGGGGGGGATGAGCAGTTCTTC. This encodes CASSVLGGDEQFF.

The chain joins TRBV10-3 to TRBJ2-7; no clear D gene. This CDR3 is 13 amino acids long. Per the germline V gene, CDR1 is ENHRY and CDR2 is SYGVKD. Trimming cost V 10 bases and J 5 bases, with 18 bases left between them. The CDR3 region is CATSPGVRNEQYF. In nucleotides, the CDR3 is TGTGCCACTTCCCCTGGCGTTAGAAACGAGCAGTACTTC.

The V gene is TRBV5-4, the J gene TRBJ2-1; weak D call: TRBD2 (6 bases). The germline V and J ends were trimmed by 0 bases and 12 bases, with 16 bases remaining between them. Germline CDR1 and CDR2: SGHNT and YYREEE (reference sequence). The CDR3 has 14 residues. In nucleotides, the CDR3 is TGTGCCAGCAGCTTGGCCGTCAGGGAGGCTGGGCAGTTCTTC. Translation: CASSLAVREAGQFF.

J is TRBJ1-2 and V is TRBV19, with 7 nucleotides matching TRBD1. Unmatched junction bases numbered 9, after V lost 6 bases and J lost 2 bases. Germline loops: CDR1 LNHDA, CDR2 SQIVND (reference sequence). The CDR3 totals 15 residues. DNA of the CDR3: TGTGCCAGTAGCCTGGGACAGCCGATAAACTATGGCTACACCTTC. Its protein is CASSLGQPINYGYTF.

The chain employs TRBV5-1 and TRBJ2-3; D may be TRBD2 (5 bases). V was shortened by 1 base and J by 0 bases, with 12 bases between the two germline ends. The CDR3 loop spans 16 amino acids. Germline CDR1 SGHRS, CDR2 YFSETQ. CDR3 sequence reads: CASSLFGVRSTDTQYF. The CDR3 bases are TGCGCCAGCAGCTTGTTCGGGGTAAGGAGCACAGATACGCAGTATTTT.

The chain couples TRBV5-1 to TRBJ2-2; D assignment may be TRBD1 or TRBD2 (5 bases each). With 3 bases removed from V and 10 bases from J, the gap between germline ends came to 16 bases. Germline CDR1 SGHRS, CDR2 YFSETQ. The CDR3 runs to 14 residues. The CDR3 DNA reads TGCGCCAGCAGCTCAGGGTCACTGGGGGTGGAGCTGTTTTTT. Its protein is CASSSGSLGVELFF.

This rearrangement joins TRBV5-1 to TRBJ2-2, with D perhaps TRBD1 or TRBD2 (5 bases each). The V gene's germline CDR1 is SGHRS and CDR2 YFSETQ. The CDR3 extends over 16 amino acids. Trimming took off 1 base at V and 6 bases at J, with 16 bases between the two ends. The CDR3 nucleotides read TGCGCCAGCAGCTTGCCCGGGACGGATGGGGCCGGGGAGCTGTTTTTT. As protein: CASSLPGTDGAGELFF.

The chain recombines TRBV28 with TRBJ2-6, with 9 nucleotides matching TRBD1. With 5 bases clipped from V and 0 bases from J, the junction kept 8 bases outside the gene matches. The CDR3 sequence is 18 residues long. Germline-derived CDR1 and CDR2 are MDHEN and SYDVKM. The CDR3: CASSRPGQGSSGANVLTF. The CDR3 coding sequence is TGTGCCAGCAGTCGTCCGGGACAGGGTTCCTCTGGGGCCAACGTCCTGACTTTC.

The gene calls are TRBV15 and TRBJ2-1; 14 nucleotides line up with TRBD2. CDR1 and CDR2 (germline): LNHNV, YYDKDF (reference sequence). With 1 base clipped from V and 7 bases from J, the junction kept 15 bases outside the gene matches. This CDR3 has 20 amino acids. The CDR3 region has the DNA TGTGCCACCAGCAGAGTGGGACTAGCGGGAGTTGTGGGTGAGCGGAATGAGCAGTTCTTC. It yields the protein CATSRVGLAGVVGERNEQFF. Full variable domain (rest looked up from reference TRBV15 and TRBJ2-1): DAMVIQNPRYQVTQFGKPVTLSCSQTLNHNVMYWYQQKSSQAPKLLFHYYDKDFNNEADTPDNFQSRRPNTSFCFLDIRSPGLGDTAMYLCATSRVGLAGVVGERNEQFFGPGTRLTVL.

The chain couples TRBV28 to TRBJ2-1; 9 bases align to TRBD2. The V segment lost 6 bases and the J segment 0 bases; nucleotides outside the gene matches: 3. Germline CDR1 is MDHEN and CDR2 is SYDVKM. CDR3 length: 15 residues. Here the CDR3 reads CASRLAGLSYNEQFF. For the CDR3, the DNA is TGTGCCAGCAGGCTAGCGGGACTCTCCTACAATGAGCAGTTCTTC.

The V call is TRBV6-1, the J call TRBJ1-4, with D hard to call. Germline loops: CDR1 MNHNS, CDR2 SASEGT. V lost 4 bases and J lost 0, with 9 bases in between. The length of the CDR3 is 15 residues. The CDR3 DNA reads as TGTGCCAGCAGTGTTTCGGGTTCAACTAATGAAAAACTGTTTTTT. Protein sequence: CASSVSGSTNEKLFF.

This chain joins TRBV28 and TRBJ1-5; D is ambiguous. V was trimmed by 2 bases and J by 5 bases, leaving 10 bases between them. From germline, CDR1 is MDHEN and CDR2 SYDVKM. The CDR3 is 14 residues long. CDR3 protein: CASSLGGRHQPQHF. The CDR3 bases are TGTGCCAGCAGTTTAGGAGGGAGACATCAGCCCCAGCATTTT. Complete variable domain (other parts from reference TRBV28 and TRBJ1-5): DVKVTQSSRYLVKRTGEKVFLECVQDMDHENMFWYRQDPGLGLRLIYFSYDVKMKEKGDIPEGYSVSREKKERFSLILESASTNQTSMYLCASSLGGRHQPQHFGDGTRLSIL.

The V call is TRBV14, the J call TRBJ2-1; weak D call: TRBD1 (7 bases). Per the germline V gene, CDR1 is SGHDN and CDR2 is FVKESK. The CDR3 is 16 amino acids. The ends were cut back, 1 base at V and 8 bases at J, with 18 bases in the middle. CDR3 residues: CASSQAWTGLNYEQFF. CDR3 nucleotide sequence: TGTGCCAGCAGCCAAGCCTGGACAGGACTAAATTATGAGCAGTTCTTC.

The chain recombines TRBV7-2 with TRBJ1-3; D gene ambiguous. This CDR3 has 16 residues. Germline loops: CDR1 SGHTA, CDR2 FQGNSA. Trimming pared 1 base from V and 0 bases from J, leaving 10 bases between. CDR3 coding DNA: TGTGCCAGCAGCTTAGGCCGAACCAACTCTGGAAACACCATATATTTT. It codes for CASSLGRTNSGNTIYF.

Comment on this clone: Within the sample, other DNA sequences also encode this same CDR3. This sequence joins TRBV4-3 and TRBJ1-5; D call uncertain. Trimming left V 0 bases short and J 4 bases short, with 4 bases between. The length of the CDR3 is 13 residues. The germline V gene encodes CDR1 LGHNA and CDR2 YSLEER. Here the CDR3 DNA reads TGCGCCAGCAGCCAAGATGGGAATCAGCCCCAGCATTTT. It translates to CASSQDGNQPQHF.

This rearrangement joins TRBV7-3 to TRBJ2-2; D remains unclear. V gave up 5 bases and J gave up 2 bases, with 12 bases separating them. This CDR3 contains 15 residues. Germline CDR1 reads SGHTA; CDR2 reads FQGTGA. The DNA for the CDR3 is TGTGCCAGCAGCCCCAACCGATTTAACACCGGGGAGCTGTTTTTT. Translated: CASSPNRFNTGELFF.

The chain uses TRBV30 and TRBJ2-3, with 7 bases lining up with TRBD1. CDR3 length: 16 amino acids. V shed 0 bases, J shed 0 bases, and the junction held 6 bases outside the gene matches. Germline CDR1 GTSNPN, CDR2 SVGIG (reference sequence). DNA for the CDR3: TGTGCCTGGAGTGTTCGTCGGGACAGAAGCACAGATACGCAGTATTTT. Translating gives CAWSVRRDRSTDTQYF. Using reference TRBV30 and TRBJ2-3 for the parts outside the CDR3, the full variable domain is SQTIHQWPATLVQPVGSPLSLECTVEGTSNPNLYWYRQAAGRGLQLLFYSVGIGQISSEVPQNLSASRPQDRQFILSSKKLLLSDSGFYLCAWSVRRDRSTDTQYFGPGTRLTVL.

Worth noting for this clone: This specimen includes other DNA sequences encoding the same CDR3. This sequence joins TRBV28 and TRBJ1-2; D may be TRBD1 (5 bases). The CDR3 consists of 14 residues. CDR1 MDHEN and CDR2 SYDVKM come from the germline V gene. Trimming left V 5 bases short and J 5 bases short, with 15 bases between. The chain's CDR3 is CASSPGTAPYGYTF. In DNA form, the CDR3 reads TGTGCCAGCAGTCCAGGGACGGCCCCTTATGGCTACACCTTC.

Here the CDR3 reads CASTQPSPGRGKDEQYF. In DNA, the CDR3 is TGTGCCAGCACCCAACCATCCCCAGGGAGAGGAAAGGACGAGCAGTACTTC. The chain couples TRBV5-6 to TRBJ2-7, with D tentatively TRBD1 or TRBD2 (5 bases each). The V end was cut by 6 bases, the J end by 5 bases, with 27 bases between. The CDR3 sequence is 17 residues long. Germline V gene data show CDR1 as SGHDT and CDR2 as YYEEEE.

Here the CDR3 reads CASKIDREVSGYTF. In DNA, the CDR3 is TGTGCCAGCAAAATAGACAGGGAGGTCTCTGGCTACACCTTC. This chain connects TRBV6-5 to TRBJ1-2, with 7 positions matching TRBD1. The CDR3 totals 14 residues. CDR1 MNHEY and CDR2 SVGAGI come from the germline V gene. The V and J ends lost 7 bases and 7 bases, in that order; junction bases with no gene match: 12.

This rearrangement joins TRBV6-1 to TRBJ2-1, with a possible D match to TRBD1 (6 bases). Germline CDR1 MNHNS, CDR2 SASEGT. The ends were cut back, 5 bases at V and 0 bases at J, with 11 bases in the middle. The CDR3 is 15 amino acids. For the CDR3, the DNA is TGTGCCAGCAGTTTCGGACAGAGCTCCTACAATGAGCAGTTCTTC. It encodes CASSFGQSSYNEQFF.

Note on this clone: The junction differs from germline at one of its ends, possibly a read error. The rearrangement joins TRBV6-1 to TRBJ2-7; TRBD1 is a possible D gene (6 bases). Germline V gene data show CDR1 as MNHNS and CDR2 as SASEGT. CDR3 length: 12 residues. The CDR3 protein is CASSAIPGHCAF. Written as DNA, the CDR3 is TGTGCCAGCAGTGCTATACCGGGACATTGCGCCTTC.